Below, 10 T cell receptor beta chains from the same sample are listed, as sequenced in a study of graft-versus-host responses after intestinal transplantation. These receptors have no identified antigens. This table comes from immunoSEQ multiplex PCR, and its TCRdb copy is limited to in-frame clones, with some not included. The data contain more than 100,000 clones, approximately 96% of them seen just once; the ten biggest clones take up 3% to 3.5%. The specimen comprised unstimulated CD8+ T cells sorted from spleen or lymph node cells, sampled before intestinal transplant. The receptors shown here come from a human donor who received an intestinal transplant.

The chain carries TRBV4-1 and TRBJ1-1; D perhaps matches TRBD1 (5 bases). The CDR3 length is 15 residues. Germline V gene lookup returns CDR1 MGHRA and CDR2 YSYEKL. Trimming shortened V by 0 bases and J by 0 bases, and 8 bases separated the two germline ends. The CDR3 loop is CASSQDSRVNTEAFF. In nucleotides, the CDR3 is TGCGCCAGCAGCCAAGATTCCAGGGTGAACACTGAAGCTTTCTTT.

On this clone: The identical CDR3 is also encoded by other nucleotide sequences in the sample. The chain has TRBV4-2 and TRBJ1-1; the D gene is possibly TRBD1 (5 bases). Trimming removed 1 base at V and 6 bases at J, with 18 bases between. CDR1 and CDR2 (germline): LGHNA, YNFKEQ. This CDR3 comprises 16 residues. The CDR3 DNA reads as TGTGCCAGCAGCCAAGGAGGTCGAAGGGACTACCCTGAAGCTTTCTTT. Its protein product is CASSQGGRRDYPEAFF.

The V gene is TRBV28, the J gene TRBJ2-7; 8 nucleotides match TRBD2. The CDR3 spans 13 residues. J was trimmed by 4 bases and V by 2 bases; bases with no gene match: 1. The germline V gene has CDR1 MDHEN and CDR2 SYDVKM. The CDR3 sequence: CASSLAGGYEQYF. Written as DNA, the CDR3 is TGTGCCAGCAGTTTAGCGGGAGGTTACGAGCAGTACTTC.

This chain links TRBV2 with TRBJ1-4, with 9 bases lining up with TRBD1. Germline CDR1 is SNHLY and CDR2 is FYNNEI. V shed 5 bases and J 2 bases; nucleotides not matched to a gene: 9. The CDR3 extends over 17 amino acids. CDR3 in amino acids: CASSNPGQGRTNEKLFF. CDR3 bases: TGTGCCAGCAGTAACCCGGGACAGGGAAGGACTAATGAAAAACTGTTTTTT. The whole variable domain, filled in from reference TRBV2 and TRBJ1-4, reads EPEVTQTPSHQVTQMGQEVILRCVPISNHLYFYWYRQILGQKVEFLVSFYNNEISEKSEIFDDQFSVERPDGSNFTLKIRSTKLEDSAMYFCASSNPGQGRTNEKLFFGSGTQLSVL.

This clone was observed a handful of times. The identical CDR3 is also encoded by other nucleotide sequences in the sample. The chain carries TRBV9 and TRBJ2-1; maybe TRBD2 (6 bases). Germline V gene data show CDR1 as SGDLS and CDR2 as YYNGEE. This CDR3 spans 15 amino acids. V was cut by 0 bases and J by 1 base, with 8 bases left in between. The DNA of the CDR3 is TGTGCCAGCAGCGTAGCGGGAGTATCCTACAATGAGCAGTTCTTC. Its translation is CASSVAGVSYNEQFF. Supplemented by reference TRBV9 and TRBJ2-1, the full variable domain reads DSGVTQTPKHLITATGQRVTLRCSPRSGDLSVYWYQQSLDQGLQFLIQYYNGEERAKGNILERFSAQQFPDLHSELNLSSLELGDSALYFCASSVAGVSYNEQFFGPGTRLTVL.

The rearrangement joins TRBV4-1 to TRBJ2-2, with 9 positions matching TRBD1. After removal of 3 bases from V and 6 bases from J, the junction contained 11 bases not matched to a gene. The germline V gene encodes CDR1 MGHRA and CDR2 YSYEKL. This CDR3 has 17 residues. CDR3 coding DNA: TGCGCCAGCAGCCAGCACACCGGGACAGGGTTGCCCGGGGAGCTGTTTTTT. Translated: CASSQHTGTGLPGELFF.

The chain combines TRBV5-6 with TRBJ1-6; D remains ambiguous. Between the trimmed V and J ends, which lost 4 bases and 10 bases, there was a span of 9 bases. The CDR3 totals 12 residues. Germline V gene lookup returns CDR1 SGHDT and CDR2 YYEEEE. CDR3 residues: CASSPGGSPLHF. The CDR3 DNA is TGTGCCAGCAGCCCGGGTGGCTCACCCCTCCACTTT.

This clone has just a few counts. The chain uses TRBV9 and TRBJ2-2, with D maybe TRBD2 (6 bases). In germline, CDR1 is SGDLS, CDR2 YYNGEE. The CDR3 runs 15 residues. The V and J ends lost 0 bases and 8 bases respectively, with 14 bases between them. CDR3 sequence (DNA): TGTGCCAGCAGCGTAGATCCCTCGGCGGGGGGGGAGCTGTTTTTT. Translating gives CASSVDPSAGGELFF.

Turning to this clone: Other DNA sequences in the sample encode the same CDR3. This sequence joins TRBV29-1 and TRBJ2-1; tentatively, D is TRBD2 (7 bases). Germline assignment: CDR1 SQVTM and CDR2 ANQGSEA. Deletions cut 4 bases from V and 7 bases from J, with 14 bases between. There are 13 residues in the CDR3. As DNA, the CDR3 is TGCAGCGTTGGGGGGGGGCCGGGGAATGAGCAGTTCTTC. As protein: CSVGGGPGNEQFF.

The chain links TRBV10-3 to TRBJ2-3; 10 positions match TRBD2. The junction had 9 bases not matched to a gene; V was cut back by 3 bases and J by 3 bases. The CDR3 is made up of 17 amino acids. Germline CDR1 ENHRY, CDR2 SYGVKD. In nucleotides, the CDR3 is TGTGCCATCAGTGATGGGGCTAGCGGGAGATTTACAGATACGCAGTATTTT. Translated: CAISDGASGRFTDTQYF.